This T cell receptor beta chain was documented in a study of T-cell reconstitution after alpha-beta-depleted transplantation in children. The V end was cut by 0 bases, the J end by 6 bases, with 2 bases between. The CDR3 is made up of 11 amino acids. Germline values: CDR1 SNHLY, CDR2 FYNNEI. Findings and caveats of the study: Expanded clones from the graft, numbering several hundred, reportedly supplied alpha-beta T cells about two months after transplant. TCRbeta diversity was high at day 60 in some patients (a result of surviving recipient T cells and thymic progenitors). T-cell counts and diversity at one year following transplant were attributed mainly to newly produced T cells.

This clonotype was counted at least ten times. Its antigen is not known. The TCRbeta library incorporated unique molecular identifiers. TCRdb re-called the PCR reads through MiXCR, storing one row per CDR3 protein. The repertoire consists of 400,000 to 550,000 distinct CDR3 sequences, with roughly 10% occurring once and the leading ten covering around 2%. The chain is built from TRBV2 and TRBJ1-2; unclear D gene. This material consisted of PBMCs, taken before TCRalphabeta/CD19-depleted stem cell transplant. This sequence was found in a child aged 2 to 10 with inherited bone marrow failure, due to receive a stem cell transplant. CDR3 sequence (DNA): TGTGCCAGCAGTGAAGCTAATGGCTACACCTTC. Residues: CASSEANGYTF.